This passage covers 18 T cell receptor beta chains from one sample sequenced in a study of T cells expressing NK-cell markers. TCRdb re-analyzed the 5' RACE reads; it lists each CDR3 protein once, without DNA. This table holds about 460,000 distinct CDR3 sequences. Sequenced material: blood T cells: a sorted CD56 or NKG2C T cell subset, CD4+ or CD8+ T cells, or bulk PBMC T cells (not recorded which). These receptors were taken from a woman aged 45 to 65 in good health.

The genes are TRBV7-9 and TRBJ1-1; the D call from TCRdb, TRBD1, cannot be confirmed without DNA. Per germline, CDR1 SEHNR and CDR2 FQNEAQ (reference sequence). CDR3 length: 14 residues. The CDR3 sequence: CASSFFNGTGQAFF. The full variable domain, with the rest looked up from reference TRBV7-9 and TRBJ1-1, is DTGVSQNPRHKITKRGQNVTFRCDPISEHNRLYWYRQTLGQGPEFLTYFQNEAQLEKSRLLSDRFSAERPKGSFSTLEIQRTEQGDSAMYLCASSFFNGTGQAFFGQGTRLTVV.

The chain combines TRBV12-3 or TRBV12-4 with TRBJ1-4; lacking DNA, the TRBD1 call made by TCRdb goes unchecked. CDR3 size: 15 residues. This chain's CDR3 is CASSLGGDRGEKLFF.

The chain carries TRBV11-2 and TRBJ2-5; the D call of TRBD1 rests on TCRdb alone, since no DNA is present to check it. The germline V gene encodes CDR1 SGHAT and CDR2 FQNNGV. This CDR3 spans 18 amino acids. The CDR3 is CASSLGFPRTAVEETQYF.

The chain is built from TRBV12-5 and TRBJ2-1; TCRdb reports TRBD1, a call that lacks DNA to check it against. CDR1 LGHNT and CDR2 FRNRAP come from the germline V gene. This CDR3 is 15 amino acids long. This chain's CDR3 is CASGPGIIAGDEQFF.

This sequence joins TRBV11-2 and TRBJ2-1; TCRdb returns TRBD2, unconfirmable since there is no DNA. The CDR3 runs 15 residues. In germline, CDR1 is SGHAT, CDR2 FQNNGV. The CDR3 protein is CASSLGGRPGYEQFF.

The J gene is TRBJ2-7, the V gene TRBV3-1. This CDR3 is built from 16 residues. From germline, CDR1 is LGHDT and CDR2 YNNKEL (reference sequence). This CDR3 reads CASSQGGLFESYEQYF.

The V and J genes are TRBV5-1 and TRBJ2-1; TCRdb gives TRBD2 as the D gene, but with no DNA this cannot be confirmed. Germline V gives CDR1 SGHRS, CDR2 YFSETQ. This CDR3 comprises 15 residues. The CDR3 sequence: CASRFLREAYNEQFF.

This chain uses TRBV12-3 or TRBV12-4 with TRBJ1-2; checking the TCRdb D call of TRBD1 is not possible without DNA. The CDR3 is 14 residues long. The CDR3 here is CASRPTGFVYGYTF.

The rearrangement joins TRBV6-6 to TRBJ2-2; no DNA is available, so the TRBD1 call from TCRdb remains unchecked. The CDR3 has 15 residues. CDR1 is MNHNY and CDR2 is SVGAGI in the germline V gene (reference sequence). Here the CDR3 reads CASSYRQGSTGELFF.

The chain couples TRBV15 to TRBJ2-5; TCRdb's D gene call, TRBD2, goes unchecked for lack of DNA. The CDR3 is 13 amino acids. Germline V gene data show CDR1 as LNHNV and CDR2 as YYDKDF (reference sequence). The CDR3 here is CATRPGLEETQYF.

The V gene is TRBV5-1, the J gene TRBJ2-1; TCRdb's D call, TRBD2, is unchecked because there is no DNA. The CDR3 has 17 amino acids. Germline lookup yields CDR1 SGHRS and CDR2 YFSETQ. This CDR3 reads CASSDLGLAGGGNEQFF.

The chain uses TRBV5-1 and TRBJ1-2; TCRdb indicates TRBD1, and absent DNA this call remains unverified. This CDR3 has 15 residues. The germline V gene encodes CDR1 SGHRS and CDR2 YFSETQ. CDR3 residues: CASSLVWGDVNGYTF.

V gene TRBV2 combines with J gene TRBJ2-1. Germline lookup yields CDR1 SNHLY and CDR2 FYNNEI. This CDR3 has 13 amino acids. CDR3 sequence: CASLLAEYNEQFF.

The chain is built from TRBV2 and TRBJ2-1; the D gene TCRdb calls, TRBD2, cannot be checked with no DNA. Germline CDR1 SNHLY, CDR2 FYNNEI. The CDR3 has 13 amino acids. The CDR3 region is CASSAILLAGQFF.

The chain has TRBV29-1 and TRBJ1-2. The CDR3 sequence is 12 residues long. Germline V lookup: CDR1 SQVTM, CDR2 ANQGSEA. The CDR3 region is CSVATAPYGYTF.

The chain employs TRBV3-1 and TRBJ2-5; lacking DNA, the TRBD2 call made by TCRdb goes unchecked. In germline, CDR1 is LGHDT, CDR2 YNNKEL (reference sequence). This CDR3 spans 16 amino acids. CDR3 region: CASSQGLREGLETQYF.

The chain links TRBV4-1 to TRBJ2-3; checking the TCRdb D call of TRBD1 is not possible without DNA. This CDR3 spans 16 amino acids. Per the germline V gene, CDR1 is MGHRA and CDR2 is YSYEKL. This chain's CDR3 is CASSQPGTGGRDTQYF.

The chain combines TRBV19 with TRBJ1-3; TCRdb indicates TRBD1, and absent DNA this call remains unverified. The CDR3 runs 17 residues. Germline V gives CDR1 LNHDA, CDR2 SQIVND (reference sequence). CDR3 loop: CASSTHRGDSSGNTIYF.